This T cell receptor (beta chain) was identified during a study of cytomegalovirus exposure and HLA in healthy donors. The CDR3 sequence is 14 residues long. Per the germline V gene, CDR1 is SQVTM and CDR2 is ANQGSEA. V dropped 0 bases and J dropped 0; count of bases not matched to a gene: 0. This PCR relied on a set of 60 Vbeta primers and 13 Jbeta primers. Clones were sequenced by immunoSEQ multiplex PCR, and TCRdb holds only the in-frame ones, with some missing. The sample carries 85,000 to 90,000 clones, around four fifths recorded once. Study-level results: The authors reported that TCR beta sequences could predict HLA-A and HLA-B alleles. These predictions were accurate for most subjects in the first cohort. Later work associated roughly 17,000 TCR beta sequences with HLA alleles at 0.05 false discovery rate.

This clone has only a few counts. The antigen remains unidentified. The chain combines TRBV29-1 with TRBJ2-7, with 9 nucleotides matching TRBD2. The TCR comes from a young man in good health and CMV-seropositive. Input material: PBMCs. The CDR3 protein is CSVEEAGGSYEQYF. CDR3 in DNA: TGCAGCGTTGAAGAAGCGGGGGGCTCCTACGAGCAGTACTTC.